Below, 8 T cell receptor beta chains from the same sample are listed, as sequenced in a study of T cell clonality in common variable immunodeficiency. Findings of the study overall: Reportedly, TCR beta sequences from common variable immunodeficiency showed fewer deletions and N-nucleotide insertions.

TCRdb keeps only in-frame clones here, not all; method: immunoSEQ multiplex PCR. The record shows just over 20,000 clones for this sample, with no singletons present. These receptors' antigens are unknown. Sequencing used peripheral blood mononuclear cells. The receptors come from a human donor with common variable immunodeficiency.

This clone was counted at least ten times. Coverage ceases 3 residues before the CDR3 finishes, and the germline J gene fills in the end. This chain uses TRBV19 with TRBJ1-5, with 7 bases matching TRBD1. V gave up 3 bases and J gave up 0 bases; unmatched junction bases: 2. The CDR3 covers 15 residues. CDR1 LNHDA and CDR2 SQIVND come from the germline V gene (reference sequence). The part of the CDR3 DNA that was read is TGTGCCAGTAGTATCAGGGGGACTAGCAATCAGCCC. Protein product: CASSIRGTSNQP. The entire CDR3 is CASSIRGTSNQPQHF.

This clone showed up many times. The missing CDR3 end, 3 residues past where the read stops, is filled in from the germline J gene. The chain employs TRBV7-2 and TRBJ2-7; 7 bases fit TRBD1. The ends lost 5 bases at V and 3 bases at J; junction bases unmatched: 7. From germline, CDR1 is SGHTA and CDR2 FQGNSA. CDR3 size: 14 residues. CDR3: CASSIGQAVYEQYF. Incomplete CDR3 DNA: TGTGCCAGCAGCATTGGACAGGCAGTCTACGAG.

This clone was recorded many times. Read sequence stops 3 residues before the CDR3 end, and the germline J gene provides the missing end. The V gene is TRBV5-1, the J gene TRBJ1-2; possible D gene TRBD1, 5 bases. Trimming took 4 bases from V and 1 from J, leaving 17 bases between them. CDR3 length equals 16 residues. Germline values: CDR1 SGHRS, CDR2 YFSETQ. CDR3 bases read: TGCGCCAGCAGCCCGTCGGGGGGAGTTCTTAACTATGGC. It is translated as CASSPSGGVLNYG. The complete CDR3 reads CASSPSGGVLNYGYTF.

This clone was seen many times. The CDR3 is cut off 3 residues early in the read; its end comes from the germline J gene. V is TRBV9 and J is TRBJ2-7, with D tentatively TRBD1 (7 bases). V shed 0 bases and J shed 6 bases, with 16 bases lying between them. The CDR3 extends over 15 amino acids. Germline values: CDR1 SGDLS, CDR2 YYNGEE. Incomplete CDR3 DNA: TGTGCCAGCAGCGTAGGACCAGGGGGGATATCCGAG. This translates into CASSVGPGGISE. The full CDR3 reads CASSVGPGGISEQYF.

This clone was picked up many times. The CDR3 end lies 3 residues beyond the end of the read and is filled in from the germline J gene. This chain connects TRBV2 to TRBJ2-5; 8 nucleotides agree with TRBD2. V dropped 4 bases and J dropped 7; count of bases not matched to a gene: 20. The CDR3 covers 18 residues. Germline CDR1 is SNHLY and CDR2 is FYNNEI. The DNA read from the CDR3 is TGTGCCAGCAGTGTTCCGGGGGGGGGACTACATTCGGAGGGGACC. This gives the protein CASSVPGGGLHSEGT. Given in full, the CDR3 is CASSVPGGGLHSEGTQYF. Filled out from reference TRBV2 and TRBJ2-5, the complete variable domain reads EPEVTQTPSHQVTQMGQEVILRCVPISNHLYFYWYRQILGQKVEFLVSFYNNEISEKSEIFDDQFSVERPDGSNFTLKIRSTKLEDSAMYFCASSVPGGGLHSEGTQYFGPGTRLLVL.

At least ten counts were recorded for this clone. Read sequence stops 3 residues before the CDR3 end, and the germline J gene provides the missing end. This sequence joins TRBV20-1 and TRBJ2-3; 10 nucleotides match TRBD1. The trim removed 6 bases at V and 4 bases at J, leaving 7 bases unmatched. Germline lookup yields CDR1 DFQATT and CDR2 SNEGSKA (reference sequence). CDR3 length equals 14 residues. CDR3 region: CSATGTGVPDTQYF. The part of the CDR3 DNA that was read is TGCAGTGCCACCGGGACAGGGGTCCCAGATACG.

This clone occurred many times. The missing CDR3 end, 3 residues past where the read stops, is filled in from the germline J gene. The chain uses TRBV5-6 and TRBJ2-3; 8 positions match TRBD2. CDR1 SGHDT and CDR2 YYEEEE come from the germline V gene. Trimming cost V 7 bases and J 2 bases; bases outside gene matches: 6. This CDR3 comprises 14 residues. The CDR3 sequence is CASWRGALTDTQYF. The covered CDR3 bases are TGTGCCAGCTGGCGGGGGGCCCTCACAGATACG.

This clone was counted at least ten times. The CDR3 is cut off 3 residues early in the read; its end comes from the germline J gene. The chain couples TRBV6-2 or TRBV6-3 to TRBJ2-3; weak D call: TRBD2 (6 bases). This CDR3 comprises 14 residues. The germline gives CDR1 MNHEY, CDR2 SVGEGT. Deletions cut 7 bases from V and 0 bases from J, with 11 bases between. CDR3: CASKRDLSTDTQYF. The DNA read from the CDR3 is TGTGCCAGCAAACGGGACTTAAGCACAGATACG.